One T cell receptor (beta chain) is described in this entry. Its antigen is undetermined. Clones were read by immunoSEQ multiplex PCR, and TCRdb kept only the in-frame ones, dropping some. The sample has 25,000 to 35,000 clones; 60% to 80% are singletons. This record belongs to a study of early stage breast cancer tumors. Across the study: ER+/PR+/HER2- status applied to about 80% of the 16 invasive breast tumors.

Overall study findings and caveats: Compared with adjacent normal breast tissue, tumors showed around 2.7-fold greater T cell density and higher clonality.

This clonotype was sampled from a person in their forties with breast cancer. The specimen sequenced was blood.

CDR3: CASSRTGQTEAFF. CDR3 in DNA: TGTGCCAGCTCCCGGACAGGGCAAACTGAAGCTTTCTTT. V usage is TRBV18 and J usage is TRBJ1-1; 8 bases line up with TRBD1. Germline V gene data show CDR1 as KGHSH and CDR2 as LQKENI. This CDR3 comprises 13 residues. The trim removed 6 bases at V and 5 bases at J, leaving 5 bases unmatched. The variable domain in full, completed from reference TRBV18 and TRBJ1-1, reads NAGVMQNPRHLVRRRGQEARLRCSPMKGHSHVYWYRQLPEEGLKFMVYLQKENIIDESGMPKERFSAEFPKEGPSILRIQQVVRGDSAAYFCASSRTGQTEAFFGQGTRLTVV.